This T cell receptor (beta chain) was observed in a study of T cell responses to AZD1222 COVID-19 vaccine. Trimming left V 6 bases short and J 3 bases short, with 11 bases between. CDR3 size: 13 residues. Germline CDR1 reads SNHLY; CDR2 reads FYNNEI. Generated by immunoSEQ multiplex PCR, the TCRdb table keeps only in-frame clones and is missing some. This table holds 84,000 or so clones, under 95% found once. Broader study findings: Increases in Spike-specific TCR breadth and depth were seen after two AZD1222 doses. Donors were largely white British and mainly female; clonal diversity was possibly underestimated.

Details on this clone: Its specificity is not known.

This chain connects TRBV2 to TRBJ1-1; D perhaps matches TRBD1 (6 bases). The material sequenced was peripheral blood, taken on day 0 of MenACWY control vaccination. The origin of this receptor is an adult in good health. This chain's CDR3 is CASRQGRDTEAFF. The CDR3 DNA is TGTGCCAGCAGGCAGGGGAGGGACACTGAAGCTTTCTTT.